The entry below describes one TCR beta chain. Its antigen is not known. This specimen belongs to a study of blood T cell dynamics during melanoma immunotherapy. The trim removed 1 base at V and 7 bases at J, leaving 8 bases unmatched. Per germline, CDR1 SGHRS and CDR2 YFSETQ. CDR3 length: 14 residues. Profiled with immunoSEQ multiplex PCR; TCRdb holds only in-frame clones, not every one. The sample carries around 15,000 clones, approximately 87% recorded once. Overall study findings and caveats: Clones driving repertoire changes may be melanoma-specific or general immune activation.

The time point denotes: pre-treatment baseline. No patient had earlier systemic cancer treatment, concurrent immunosuppressants, or another active cancer. The sample here was blood, taken from a patient treated with checkpoint blockade. This clonotype originated in a human donor with melanoma. The chain couples TRBV5-1 to TRBJ2-7, with 7 nucleotides matching TRBD1. This chain's CDR3 is CASSLLNQGEEQYF. In DNA form, the CDR3 reads TGCGCCAGCAGCTTGCTTAACCAGGGGGAAGAGCAGTACTTC.